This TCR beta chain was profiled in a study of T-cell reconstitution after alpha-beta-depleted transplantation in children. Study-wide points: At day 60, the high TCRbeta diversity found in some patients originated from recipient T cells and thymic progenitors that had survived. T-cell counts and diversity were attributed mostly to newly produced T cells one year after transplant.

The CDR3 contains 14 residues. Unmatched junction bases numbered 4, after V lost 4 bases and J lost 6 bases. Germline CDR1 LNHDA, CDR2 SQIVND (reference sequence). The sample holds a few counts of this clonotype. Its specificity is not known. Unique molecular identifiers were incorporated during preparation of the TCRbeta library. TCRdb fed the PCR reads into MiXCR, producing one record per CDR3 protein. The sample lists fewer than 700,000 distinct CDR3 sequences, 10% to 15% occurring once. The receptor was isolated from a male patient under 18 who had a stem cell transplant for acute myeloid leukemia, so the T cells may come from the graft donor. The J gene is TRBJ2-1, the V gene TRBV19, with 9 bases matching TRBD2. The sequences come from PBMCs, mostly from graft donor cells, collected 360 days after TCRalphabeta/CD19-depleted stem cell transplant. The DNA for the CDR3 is TGTGCCAGTAGTAGACTAGCGGACGTCAATGAGCAGTTCTTC. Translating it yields CASSRLADVNEQFF.